What follows are 9 T cell receptor beta chains derived from one specimen sequenced in a study of cytomegalovirus exposure and HLA in healthy donors. The study ran its PCR with 60 Vbeta and 13 Jbeta primers. Sequenced by immunoSEQ multiplex PCR; TCRdb stores in-frame clones only, minus some. Of 150,000 to 200,000 clones listed, more than 65% are singletons. Sequenced material: PBMCs. The source of these receptors is a woman under 40 in good health and CMV-seropositive.

This sequence joins TRBV4-2 and TRBJ1-2; 7 nucleotides agree with TRBD1. V trimming: 3 bases; J trimming: 0 bases; junction bases outside the gene matches: 7. The CDR3 covers 16 residues. Per the germline V gene, CDR1 is LGHNA and CDR2 is YNFKEQ. The CDR3 loop is CASSHPDRETNYGYTF. In DNA, the CDR3 is TGTGCCAGCAGCCACCCCGACAGGGAAACTAACTATGGCTACACCTTC.

V is TRBV28 and J is TRBJ2-1, with unresolved D. The V gene lost 2 bases and the J gene lost 5 bases, with 4 bases spanning the gap. The CDR3 is made up of 12 amino acids. Germline V gene data show CDR1 as MDHEN and CDR2 as SYDVKM. The CDR3 nucleotides read TGTGCCAGCAGTTTAACGGACAATGAGCAGTTCTTC. This encodes CASSLTDNEQFF.

The rearrangement uses TRBV5-1 and TRBJ2-4; no firm D call. CDR1 is SGHRS and CDR2 is YFSETQ in the germline V gene. V was trimmed by 4 bases and J by 1 base, leaving 9 bases between them. This CDR3 is 14 amino acids long. CDR3 amino acids: CASSPSFAKNIQYF. Here the CDR3 DNA reads TGCGCCAGCAGCCCCAGTTTTGCCAAAAACATTCAGTACTTC.

The gene calls are TRBV11-3 and TRBJ2-1; 8 bases agree with TRBD2. J lost 9 bases, V lost 1 base, and 5 bases had no gene match. Germline V gives CDR1 SGHNT, CDR2 YENEEA. CDR3 size: 14 residues. Here the CDR3 DNA reads TGTGCCAGCAGCTTAGGGACTAGCAGGGCTGAGCAGTTCTTC. Translation: CASSLGTSRAEQFF.

There are a few counts of this clone. This chain uses TRBV6-5 with TRBJ1-6, with D possibly matching TRBD1 (6 bases). The CDR3 contains 16 residues. The germline CDR1 and CDR2 sequences are MNHEY and SVGAGI. Trimming removed 2 bases at V and 8 bases at J, with 16 bases between. This CDR3 reads CASSYGGPGGDSPLHF. DNA for the CDR3: TGTGCCAGCAGTTACGGGGGCCCAGGAGGTGATTCACCCCTCCACTTT.

The rearrangement joins TRBV7-9 to TRBJ2-7; a weak D match, TRBD2 (5 bases). CDR3 size: 13 residues. Germline V gives CDR1 SEHNR, CDR2 FQNEAQ (reference sequence). Trimming took off 8 bases at V and 2 bases at J, with 13 bases between the two ends. CDR3 in amino acids: CASSGELTYEQYF. CDR3 bases: TGTGCCAGCTCCGGGGAGCTCACCTACGAGCAGTACTTC.

The table lists this clone with a few counts. The genes are TRBV6-5 and TRBJ2-7; perhaps TRBD2 as D (5 bases). CDR1 is MNHEY and CDR2 is SVGAGI in the germline V gene. The CDR3 is made up of 14 amino acids. The ends were cut back, 6 bases at V and 3 bases at J, with 15 bases in the middle. This chain's CDR3 is CASSPGILVYEQYF. The CDR3 nucleotides are TGTGCCAGCAGCCCGGGGATACTAGTCTACGAGCAGTACTTC.

This sequence joins TRBV11-2 and TRBJ2-5, with 7 positions matching TRBD1. Per the germline V gene, CDR1 is SGHAT and CDR2 is FQNNGV. The J segment lost 1 base and the V segment lost 1 base, leaving 3 bases of the junction unmatched. CDR3 length: 15 residues. In DNA form, the CDR3 reads TGTGCCAGCAGCTTAGGACAGGGACCCCAAGAGACCCAGTACTTC. Translating gives CASSLGQGPQETQYF.

The chain is built from TRBV27 and TRBJ1-2, with D possibly matching TRBD1 (5 bases). V was trimmed by 3 bases and J by 7 bases, leaving 12 bases between them. Germline V CDR1 and CDR2: MNHEY, SMNVEV (reference sequence). The CDR3 is 13 residues long. The CDR3 sequence: CASSFLGEGGYTF. CDR3 nucleotide sequence: TGTGCCAGCAGTTTTTTGGGGGAGGGTGGCTACACCTTC.